The 10 T cell receptor beta chains in this list originate from one sample, sequenced in a study of CD8+ T cells in alopecia areata. Extracted RNA was reverse transcribed, and the resulting cDNA served as sequencing template. Here immunoSEQ multiplex PCR was the method, and the copy in TCRdb shows in-frame clones only, minus some. The sample carries fewer than 200,000 clones, approximately 70% recorded once. Material: CD8+ T cells sorted from blood, obtained at week 0. All receptors come from a human donor with alopecia areata.

The rearrangement joins TRBV15 to TRBJ1-5, with D possibly matching TRBD1 (5 bases). Trimming took off 0 bases at V and 4 bases at J, with 13 bases between the two ends. This CDR3 is built from 16 residues. Per the germline V gene, CDR1 is LNHNV and CDR2 is YYDKDF (reference sequence). CDR3 amino acids: CATSRDWGGLNQPQHF. The CDR3 DNA follows: TGTGCCACCAGCAGAGATTGGGGCGGATTAAATCAGCCCCAGCATTTT.

The chain uses TRBV19 and TRBJ1-5; D uncertain. The germline V gene encodes CDR1 LNHDA and CDR2 SQIVND (reference sequence). Trimming cost V 3 bases and J 1 base, with 10 bases left between them. This CDR3 has 15 residues. CDR3 bases: TGTGCCAGTAGTATCATTCGAGAGAGCAATCAGCCCCAGCATTTT. Its protein product is CASSIIRESNQPQHF.

This clone was seen once. The J gene is TRBJ2-5, the V gene TRBV7-6, with D possibly being TRBD1 (6 bases). Trimming shortened V by 5 bases and J by 9 bases, and 19 bases separated the two germline ends. Germline V gene data show CDR1 as SGHVS and CDR2 as FNYEAQ. The CDR3 totals 14 residues. The CDR3 is CASSPRRDNSAQYF. The CDR3 region has the DNA TGTGCCAGCAGCCCACGCCGGGACAACTCGGCCCAGTACTTC.

This rearrangement joins TRBV30 to TRBJ2-7; no clear D gene. The V and J ends lost 4 bases and 3 bases respectively, with 10 bases between them. Germline V gives CDR1 GTSNPN, CDR2 SVGIG (reference sequence). CDR3 length: 12 residues. CDR3 region: CAWNLGFYEQYF. The CDR3 DNA reads TGTGCCTGGAACTTGGGGTTCTACGAGCAGTACTTC. Filled out from reference TRBV30 and TRBJ2-7, the complete variable domain reads SQTIHQWPATLVQPVGSPLSLECTVEGTSNPNLYWYRQAAGRGLQLLFYSVGIGQISSEVPQNLSASRPQDRQFILSSKKLLLSDSGFYLCAWNLGFYEQYFGPGTRLTVT.

The CDR3 DNA sequence: TGTGCCAGCGCCCTCGCGGAGATAAACACAGGGATTGAAGCTTTCTTT. This sequence encodes CASALAEINTGIEAFF. The chain combines TRBV6-4 with TRBJ1-1; possible D gene TRBD1, 6 bases. From germline, CDR1 is MRHNA and CDR2 SNTAGT. The CDR3 loop spans 16 amino acids. The V and J ends lost 8 bases and 7 bases respectively, with 26 bases between them.

The chain is built from TRBV12-5 and TRBJ1-1; D is unresolved. This CDR3 is built from 13 residues. The V gene lost 11 bases and the J gene lost 3 bases, with 16 bases spanning the gap. The germline gives CDR1 LGHNT, CDR2 FRNRAP. The chain's CDR3 is CAWGTDTDTEAFF. CDR3 in DNA: TGTGCTTGGGGAACAGACACCGACACTGAAGCTTTCTTT.

The sample holds a few counts of this clone. The chain carries TRBV30 and TRBJ1-2; TRBD1 aligns across 11 bases. The CDR3 totals 16 residues. Germline V gene sequence: CDR1 GTSNPN, CDR2 SVGIG (reference sequence). With V trimmed by 0 bases and J by 7 bases, 10 bases remained unmatched. For the CDR3, the DNA is TGTGCCTGGAGTGTTGGTGGAGGACAGGGGGCTGGTGGCTACACCTTC. Protein: CAWSVGGGQGAGGYTF.

In its sample, this clone was seen a few times. The rearrangement links TRBV7-2 to TRBJ2-2; D not resolved. This CDR3 has 11 residues. V was cut by 8 bases and J by 3 bases, with 4 bases left in between. Germline CDR1 SGHTA, CDR2 FQGNSA. The CDR3 is CASGYTGELFF. For the CDR3, the DNA is TGTGCCAGCGGATACACCGGGGAGCTGTTTTTT.

V gene TRBV29-1 combines with J gene TRBJ2-2; D is unresolved. The ends were cut back, 5 bases at V and 8 bases at J, with 15 bases in the middle. There are 13 residues in the CDR3. Germline V gene data show CDR1 as SQVTM and CDR2 as ANQGSEA. CDR3 DNA: TGCAGCGTTTCCGGCCTTCGACCAGGGGAGCTGTTTTTT. Residues: CSVSGLRPGELFF.

Only a few counts were recorded for this clone. V is TRBV4-1 and J is TRBJ2-1; D gene unclear. The CDR3 has 12 amino acids. V lost 2 bases and J lost 6, with 5 bases in between. Germline assignment: CDR1 MGHRA and CDR2 YSYEKL. CDR3 nucleotides: TGCGCCAGCAGCCAATCAGGCAATGAGCAGTTCTTC. Translating it yields CASSQSGNEQFF.